In this sample, the clone carrying this T cell receptor beta chain turned up a few times. The CDR3 is 10 amino acids. The V gene's germline CDR1 is MNHNY and CDR2 SVGAGI (reference sequence). Trimming removed 9 bases from V and 6 bases from J, with 6 bases in between. This specimen belongs to a study of CD8 T cells in ankylosing spondylitis. Each CDR3 protein gets one entry after TCRdb re-called the 5' RACE reads with MiXCR. The profile shows 120,000 to 150,000 distinct CDR3 sequences, 7.5% to 9.5% of them singletons. The rearrangement joins TRBV6-6 to TRBJ2-1, with D unclear. The sequence came from a male donor with ankylosing spondylitis. What was sequenced was synovial fluid, either unsorted or a sorted T cell fraction (not recorded which). CDR3 sequence (DNA): TGTGCCAGTTTCGGCAATGAGCAGTTCTTC. It encodes CASFGNEQFF.